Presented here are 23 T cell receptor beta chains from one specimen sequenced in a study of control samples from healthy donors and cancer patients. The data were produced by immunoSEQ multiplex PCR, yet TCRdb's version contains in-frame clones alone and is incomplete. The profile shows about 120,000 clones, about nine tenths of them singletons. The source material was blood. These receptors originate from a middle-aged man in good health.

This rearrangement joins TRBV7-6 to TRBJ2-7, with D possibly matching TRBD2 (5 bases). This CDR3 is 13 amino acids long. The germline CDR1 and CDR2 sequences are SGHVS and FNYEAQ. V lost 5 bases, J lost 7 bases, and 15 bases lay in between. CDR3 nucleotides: TGTGCCAGCAGCCCTGGCCCTCGGAGGGAGCAGTACTTC. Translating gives CASSPGPRREQYF.

The CDR3 protein is CAWSRDRGRDYGYTF. The CDR3 region has the DNA TGTGCCTGGAGCCGGGACAGGGGGCGCGACTATGGCTACACCTTC. The rearrangement links TRBV30 to TRBJ1-2; 12 bases match TRBD1. Unmatched junction bases numbered 5, after V lost 3 bases and J lost 3 bases. The CDR3 consists of 15 residues. Per germline, CDR1 GTSNPN and CDR2 SVGIG (reference sequence).

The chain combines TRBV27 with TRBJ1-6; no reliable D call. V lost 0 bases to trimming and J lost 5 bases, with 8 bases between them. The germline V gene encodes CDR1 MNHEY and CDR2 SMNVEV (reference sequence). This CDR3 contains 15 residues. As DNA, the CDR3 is TGTGCCAGCAGTTTATCGTTTAGTAATAATTCACCCCTCCACTTT. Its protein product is CASSLSFSNNSPLHF.

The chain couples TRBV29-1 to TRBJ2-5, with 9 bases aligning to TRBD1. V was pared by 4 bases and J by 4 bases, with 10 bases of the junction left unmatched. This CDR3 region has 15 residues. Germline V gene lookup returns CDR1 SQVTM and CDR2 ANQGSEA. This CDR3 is CSVAVPQGASETQYF. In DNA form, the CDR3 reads TGCAGCGTTGCCGTTCCACAGGGGGCGTCAGAGACCCAGTACTTC.

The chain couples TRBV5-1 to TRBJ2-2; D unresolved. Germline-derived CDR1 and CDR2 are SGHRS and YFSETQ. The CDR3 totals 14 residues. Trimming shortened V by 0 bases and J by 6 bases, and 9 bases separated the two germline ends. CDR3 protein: CASSLAVRAGELFF. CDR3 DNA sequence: TGCGCCAGCAGCTTGGCCGTTAGGGCCGGGGAGCTGTTTTTT.

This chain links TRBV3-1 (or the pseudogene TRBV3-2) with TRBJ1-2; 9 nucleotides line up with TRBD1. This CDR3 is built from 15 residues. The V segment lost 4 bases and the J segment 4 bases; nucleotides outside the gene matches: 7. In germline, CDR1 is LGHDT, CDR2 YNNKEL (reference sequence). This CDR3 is CASSPWTGEGYGYTF. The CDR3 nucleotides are TGTGCCAGCAGCCCTTGGACAGGGGAAGGCTATGGCTACACCTTC.

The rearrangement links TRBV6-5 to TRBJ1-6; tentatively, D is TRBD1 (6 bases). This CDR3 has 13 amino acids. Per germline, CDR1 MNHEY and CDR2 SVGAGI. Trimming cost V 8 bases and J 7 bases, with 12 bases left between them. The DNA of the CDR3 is TGTGCCAGCCGGGACACTGAAAATTCACCCCTCCACTTT. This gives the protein CASRDTENSPLHF.

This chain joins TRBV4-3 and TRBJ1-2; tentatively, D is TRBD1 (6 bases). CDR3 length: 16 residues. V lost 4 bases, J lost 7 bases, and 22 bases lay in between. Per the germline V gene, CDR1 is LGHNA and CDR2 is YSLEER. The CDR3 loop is CASSLFKRGDLGGYTF. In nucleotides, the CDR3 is TGCGCCAGCAGCCTCTTCAAGAGGGGGGACTTGGGTGGCTACACCTTC.

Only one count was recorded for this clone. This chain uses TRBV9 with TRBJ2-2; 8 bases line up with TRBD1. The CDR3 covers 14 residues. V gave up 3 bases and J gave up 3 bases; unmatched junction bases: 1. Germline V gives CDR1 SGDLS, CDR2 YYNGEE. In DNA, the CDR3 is TGTGCCAGCAGCGCAGGGGGCGACACCGGGGAGCTGTTTTTT. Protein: CASSAGGDTGELFF.

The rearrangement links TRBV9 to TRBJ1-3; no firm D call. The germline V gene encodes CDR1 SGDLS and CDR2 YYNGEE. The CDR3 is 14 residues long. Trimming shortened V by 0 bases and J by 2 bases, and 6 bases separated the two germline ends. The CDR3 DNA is TGTGCCAGCAGCGTAGGGGTCACTGGAAACACCATATATTTT. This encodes CASSVGVTGNTIYF. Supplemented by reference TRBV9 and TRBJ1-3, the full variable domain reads DSGVTQTPKHLITATGQRVTLRCSPRSGDLSVYWYQQSLDQGLQFLIQYYNGEERAKGNILERFSAQQFPDLHSELNLSSLELGDSALYFCASSVGVTGNTIYFGEGSWLTVV.

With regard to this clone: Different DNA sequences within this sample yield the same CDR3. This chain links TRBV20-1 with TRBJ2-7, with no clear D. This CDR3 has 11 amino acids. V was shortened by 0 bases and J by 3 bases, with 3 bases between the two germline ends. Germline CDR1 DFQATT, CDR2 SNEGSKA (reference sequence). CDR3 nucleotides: TGCAGTGCTAGAGAGGTCTACGAGCAGTACTTC. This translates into CSAREVYEQYF.

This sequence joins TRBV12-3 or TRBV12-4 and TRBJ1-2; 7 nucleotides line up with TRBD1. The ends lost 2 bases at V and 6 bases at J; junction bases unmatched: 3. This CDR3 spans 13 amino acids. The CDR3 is CASSLTRGNGYTF. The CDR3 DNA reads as TGTGCCAGCAGTTTAACCAGGGGGAATGGCTACACCTTC.

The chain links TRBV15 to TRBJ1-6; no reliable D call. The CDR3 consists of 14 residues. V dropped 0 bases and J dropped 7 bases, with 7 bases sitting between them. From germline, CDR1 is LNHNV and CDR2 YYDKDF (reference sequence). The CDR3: CATSRDASNSPLHF. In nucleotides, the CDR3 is TGTGCCACCAGCAGAGATGCCAGCAATTCACCCCTCCACTTT.

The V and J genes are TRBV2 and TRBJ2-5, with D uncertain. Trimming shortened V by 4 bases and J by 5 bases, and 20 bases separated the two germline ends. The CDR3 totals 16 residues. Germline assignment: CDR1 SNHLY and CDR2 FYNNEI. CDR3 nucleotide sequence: TGTGCCAGCAGTGTAGACGGAGCCGTCGTCGGGGAGACCCAGTACTTC. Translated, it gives CASSVDGAVVGETQYF.

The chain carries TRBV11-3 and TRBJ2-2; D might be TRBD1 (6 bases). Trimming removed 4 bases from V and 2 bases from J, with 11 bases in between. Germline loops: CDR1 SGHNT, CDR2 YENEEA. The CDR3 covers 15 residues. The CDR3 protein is CASSSDSVNTGELFF. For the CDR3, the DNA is TGTGCCAGCAGCTCGGACAGCGTAAACACCGGGGAGCTGTTTTTT.

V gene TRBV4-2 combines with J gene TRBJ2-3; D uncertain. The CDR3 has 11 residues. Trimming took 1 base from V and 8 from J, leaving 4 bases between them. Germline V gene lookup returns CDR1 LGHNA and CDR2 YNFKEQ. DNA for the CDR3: TGTGCCAGCAGCCAAGGGGGTACGCAGTATTTT. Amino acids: CASSQGGTQYF.

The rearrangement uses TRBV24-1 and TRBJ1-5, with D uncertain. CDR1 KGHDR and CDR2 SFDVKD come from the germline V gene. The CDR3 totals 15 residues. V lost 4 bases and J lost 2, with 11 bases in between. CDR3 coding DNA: TGTGCCACCAGTGAAAGAGCATCGGGCAATCAGCCCCAGCATTTT. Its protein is CATSERASGNQPQHF.

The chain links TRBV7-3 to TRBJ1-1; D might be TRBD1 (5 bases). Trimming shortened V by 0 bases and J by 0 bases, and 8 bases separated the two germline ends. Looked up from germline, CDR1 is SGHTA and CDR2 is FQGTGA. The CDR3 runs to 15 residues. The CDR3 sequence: CASSLTAGMNTEAFF. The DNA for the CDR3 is TGTGCCAGCAGCTTAACGGCAGGGATGAACACTGAAGCTTTCTTT.

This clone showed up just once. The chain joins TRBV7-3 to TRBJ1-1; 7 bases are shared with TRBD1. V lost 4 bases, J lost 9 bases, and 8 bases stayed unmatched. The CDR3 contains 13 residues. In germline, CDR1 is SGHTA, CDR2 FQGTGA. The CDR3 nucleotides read TGTGCCAGCAGCTCCCTCCCGACAGGGAAAGCTTTCTTT. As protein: CASSSLPTGKAFF.

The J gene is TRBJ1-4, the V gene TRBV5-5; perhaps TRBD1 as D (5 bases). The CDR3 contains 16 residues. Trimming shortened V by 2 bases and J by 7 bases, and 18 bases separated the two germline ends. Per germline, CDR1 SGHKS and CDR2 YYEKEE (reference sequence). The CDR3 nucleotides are TGTGCCAGCAGCTTTCGCTTGGGACTGGGTAGTGAAAAACTGTTTTTT. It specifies CASSFRLGLGSEKLFF.

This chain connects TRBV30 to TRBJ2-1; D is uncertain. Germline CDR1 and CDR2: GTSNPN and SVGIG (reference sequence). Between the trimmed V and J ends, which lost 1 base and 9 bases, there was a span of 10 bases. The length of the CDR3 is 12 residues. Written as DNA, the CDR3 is TGTGCCTGGAGTGCCGCCGTGAGTGAGCAGTTCTTC. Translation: CAWSAAVSEQFF.

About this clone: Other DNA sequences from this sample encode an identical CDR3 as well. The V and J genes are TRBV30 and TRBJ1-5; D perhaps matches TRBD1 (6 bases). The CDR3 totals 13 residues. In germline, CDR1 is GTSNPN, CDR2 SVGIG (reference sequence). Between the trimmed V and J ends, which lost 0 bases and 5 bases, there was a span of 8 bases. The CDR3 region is CAWSVQGDQPQHF. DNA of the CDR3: TGTGCCTGGAGTGTACAGGGAGATCAGCCCCAGCATTTT.

CDR3 loop: CAGNENTEAFF. Written as DNA, the CDR3 is TGTGCCGGAAACGAGAACACTGAAGCTTTCTTT. The chain employs TRBV30 and TRBJ1-1; the D is unclear. The CDR3 is 11 residues long. Germline assignment: CDR1 GTSNPN and CDR2 SVGIG (reference sequence). V was cut by 8 bases and J by 1 base, with 8 bases left in between.